This T cell receptor beta chain was profiled in a study of human T cells and chemical hapten exposure. Study context: Each patch test put 0.01% DPC on the upper back, and results were read at 6 days.

The CDR3 sequence is 15 residues long. V lost 7 bases, J lost 7 bases, and 19 bases lay in between. Germline values: CDR1 LNHDA, CDR2 SQIVND (reference sequence). As for time point: patch test 1, 2 weeks after DPC sensitization. Treatment indicated: therapeutic diphenylcyclopropenone sensitization with weekly scalp DPC. Alopecia patients, 18 to 70 years old and DPC-suitable, served as donors. As regards this clonotype: Its antigen remains unidentified.

Whole-study findings and limits: TCRs above 1 in 1000 frequency stayed constant with DPC sensitization.

As handled by the study authors: The number of TCRs in each sample had a median of roughly 100,000 and spanned roughly 23,224 to 700,000. TCRdb independently ran MiXCR on the RACE reads; one entry per CDR3 protein. The V and J calls and clone size are TCRdb's, not the authors'. The table lists fewer than 130,000 distinct CDR3 sequences, about 11% of them singletons. The chain carries TRBV19 and TRBJ1-4; D call uncertain. Sequencing used whole blood, obtained in connection with sensitization to the hapten diphenylcyclopropenone (DPC). This clonotype was sampled from a woman aged 40-49 years with alopecia areata. Some clones in this sample may be carry-over from other donors' samples. The CDR3 here is CASTPRRDNSEKLFF. CDR3 nucleotides: TGTGCCAGTACTCCACGACGGGATAATAGTGAAAAACTGTTTTTT.